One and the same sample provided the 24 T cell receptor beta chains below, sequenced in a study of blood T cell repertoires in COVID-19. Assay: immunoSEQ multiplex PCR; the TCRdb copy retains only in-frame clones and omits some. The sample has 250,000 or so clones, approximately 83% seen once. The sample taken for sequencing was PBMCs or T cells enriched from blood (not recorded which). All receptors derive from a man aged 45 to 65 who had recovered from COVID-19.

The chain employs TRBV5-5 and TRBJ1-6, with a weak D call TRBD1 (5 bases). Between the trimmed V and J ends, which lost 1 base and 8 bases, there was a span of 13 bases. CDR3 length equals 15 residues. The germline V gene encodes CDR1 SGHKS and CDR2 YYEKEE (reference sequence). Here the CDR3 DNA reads TGTGCCAGCAGCTTGCGTAGCGGCAGGGATTCACCCCTCCACTTT. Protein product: CASSLRSGRDSPLHF.

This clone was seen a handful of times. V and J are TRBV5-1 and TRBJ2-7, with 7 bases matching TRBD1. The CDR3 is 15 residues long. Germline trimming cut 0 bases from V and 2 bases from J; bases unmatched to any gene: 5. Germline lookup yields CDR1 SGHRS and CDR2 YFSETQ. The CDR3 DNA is TGCGCCAGCAGCTTGGGTAGGACAGGCACCTACGAGCAGTACTTC. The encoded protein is CASSLGRTGTYEQYF. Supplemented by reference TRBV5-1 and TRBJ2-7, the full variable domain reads KAGVTQTPRYLIKTRGQQVTLSCSPISGHRSVSWYQQTPGQGLQFLFEYFSETQRNKGNFPGRFSGRQFSNSRSEMNVSTLELGDSALYLCASSLGRTGTYEQYFGPGTRLTVT.

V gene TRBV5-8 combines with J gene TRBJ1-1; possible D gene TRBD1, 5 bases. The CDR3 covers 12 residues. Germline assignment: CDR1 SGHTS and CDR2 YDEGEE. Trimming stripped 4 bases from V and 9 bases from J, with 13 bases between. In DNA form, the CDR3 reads TGTGCCAGCAGCCTAGACAGAACTAAAGCTTTCTTT. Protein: CASSLDRTKAFF.

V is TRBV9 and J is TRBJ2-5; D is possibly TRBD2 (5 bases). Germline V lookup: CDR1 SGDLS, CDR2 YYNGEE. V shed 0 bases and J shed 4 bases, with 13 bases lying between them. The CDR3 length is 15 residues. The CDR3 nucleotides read TGTGCCAGCAGCGTAGGAACTAGTACGATAGAGACCCAGTACTTC. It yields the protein CASSVGTSTIETQYF.

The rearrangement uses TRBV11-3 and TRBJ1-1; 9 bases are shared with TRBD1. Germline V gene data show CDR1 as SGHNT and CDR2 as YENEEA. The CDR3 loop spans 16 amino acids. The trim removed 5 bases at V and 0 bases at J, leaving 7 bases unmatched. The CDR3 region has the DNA TGTGCCAGCAGCCAGGACAGGGGAGCCATGAACACTGAAGCTTTCTTT. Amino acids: CASSQDRGAMNTEAFF.

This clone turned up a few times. CDR3 in amino acids: CASSWDSNSPLHF. The CDR3 region has the DNA TGCGCCAGCAGCTGGGACAGTAATTCACCCCTCCACTTT. This chain links TRBV5-1 with TRBJ1-6; 7 bases fit TRBD1. Germline-derived CDR1 and CDR2 are SGHRS and YFSETQ. V dropped 3 bases and J dropped 6; count of bases not matched to a gene: 0. CDR3 length: 13 residues.

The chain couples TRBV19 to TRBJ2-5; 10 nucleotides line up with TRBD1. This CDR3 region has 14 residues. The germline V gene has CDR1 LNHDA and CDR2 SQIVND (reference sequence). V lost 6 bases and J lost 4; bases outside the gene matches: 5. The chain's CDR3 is CASRVGQGRETQYF. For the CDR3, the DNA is TGTGCCAGTAGGGTGGGACAGGGGAGAGAGACCCAGTACTTC.

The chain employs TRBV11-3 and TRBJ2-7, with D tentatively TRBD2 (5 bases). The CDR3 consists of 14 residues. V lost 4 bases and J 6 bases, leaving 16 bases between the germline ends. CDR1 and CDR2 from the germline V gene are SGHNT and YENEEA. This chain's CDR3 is CASSSGMSGSEQYF. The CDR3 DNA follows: TGTGCCAGCAGCTCGGGAATGTCTGGATCCGAGCAGTACTTC.

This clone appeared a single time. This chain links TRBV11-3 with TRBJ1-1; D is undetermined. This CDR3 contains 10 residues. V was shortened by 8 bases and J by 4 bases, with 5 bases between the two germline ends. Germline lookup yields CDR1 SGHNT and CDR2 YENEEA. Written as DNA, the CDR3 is TGTGCCAGCGCGGCCACTGAAGCTTTCTTT. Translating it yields CASAATEAFF.

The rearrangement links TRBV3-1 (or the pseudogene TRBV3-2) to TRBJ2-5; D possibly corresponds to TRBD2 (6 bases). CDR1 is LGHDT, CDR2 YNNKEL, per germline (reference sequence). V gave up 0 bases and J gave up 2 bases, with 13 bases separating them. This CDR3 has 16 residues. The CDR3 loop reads CASSQEFGSGQETQYF. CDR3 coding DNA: TGTGCCAGCAGCCAAGAGTTCGGGAGCGGGCAAGAGACCCAGTACTTC.

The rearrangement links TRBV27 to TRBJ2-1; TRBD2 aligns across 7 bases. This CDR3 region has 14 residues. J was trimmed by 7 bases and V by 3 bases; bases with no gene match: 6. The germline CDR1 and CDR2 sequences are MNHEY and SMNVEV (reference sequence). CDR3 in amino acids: CASSLAGVVNEQFF. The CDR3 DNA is TGTGCCAGCAGTTTGGCGGGAGTGGTAAATGAGCAGTTCTTC.

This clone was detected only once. The DNA for the CDR3 is TGCGCCAGCAGTGAGCCAAAATGGCAGGGTTCGTCTAATGAAAAACTGTTTTTT. It is translated as CASSEPKWQGSSNEKLFF. The chain recombines TRBV10-2 with TRBJ1-4, with D possibly matching TRBD1 (5 bases). V was clipped by 2 bases and J by 3 bases, with 19 bases between them. CDR3 length equals 18 residues. CDR1 and CDR2 (germline): WSHSY, SAAADI.

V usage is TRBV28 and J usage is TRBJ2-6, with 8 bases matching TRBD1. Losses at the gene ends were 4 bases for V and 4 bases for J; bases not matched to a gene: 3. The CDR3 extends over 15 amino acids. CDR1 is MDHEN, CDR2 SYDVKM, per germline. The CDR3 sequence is CASSSTGVGANVLTF. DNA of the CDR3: TGTGCCAGCAGTTCGACAGGGGTGGGGGCCAACGTCCTGACTTTC.

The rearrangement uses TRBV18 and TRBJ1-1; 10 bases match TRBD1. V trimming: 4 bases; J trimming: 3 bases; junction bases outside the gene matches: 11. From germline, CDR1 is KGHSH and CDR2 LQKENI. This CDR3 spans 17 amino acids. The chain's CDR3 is CASSRVIRDRGDTEAFF. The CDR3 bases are TGTGCCAGCTCACGTGTTATTAGGGACAGGGGAGACACTGAAGCTTTCTTT.

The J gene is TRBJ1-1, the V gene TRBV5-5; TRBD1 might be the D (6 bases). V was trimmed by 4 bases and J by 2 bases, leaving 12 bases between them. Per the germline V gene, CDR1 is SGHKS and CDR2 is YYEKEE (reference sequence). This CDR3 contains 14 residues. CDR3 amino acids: CASSPRDTNTEAFF. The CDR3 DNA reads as TGTGCCAGCAGCCCTCGGGACACCAACACTGAAGCTTTCTTT.

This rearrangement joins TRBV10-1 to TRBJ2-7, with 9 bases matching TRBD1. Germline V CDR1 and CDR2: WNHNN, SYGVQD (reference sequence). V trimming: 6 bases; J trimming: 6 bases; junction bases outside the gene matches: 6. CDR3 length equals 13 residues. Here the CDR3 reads CASRAGQGGEQYF. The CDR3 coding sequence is TGCGCCAGCAGGGCGGGACAGGGCGGCGAGCAGTACTTC.

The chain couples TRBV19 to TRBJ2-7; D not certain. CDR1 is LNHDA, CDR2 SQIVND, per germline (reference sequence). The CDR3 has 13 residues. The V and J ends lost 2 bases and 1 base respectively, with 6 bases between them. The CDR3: CASSIKTSYEQYF. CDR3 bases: TGTGCCAGTAGTATAAAAACTTCCTACGAGCAGTACTTC. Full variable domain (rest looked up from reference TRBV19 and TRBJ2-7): DGGITQSPKYLFRKEGQNVTLSCEQNLNHDAMYWYRQDPGQGLRLIYYSQIVNDFQKGDIAEGYSVSREKKESFPLTVTSAQKNPTAFYLCASSIKTSYEQYFGPGTRLTVT.

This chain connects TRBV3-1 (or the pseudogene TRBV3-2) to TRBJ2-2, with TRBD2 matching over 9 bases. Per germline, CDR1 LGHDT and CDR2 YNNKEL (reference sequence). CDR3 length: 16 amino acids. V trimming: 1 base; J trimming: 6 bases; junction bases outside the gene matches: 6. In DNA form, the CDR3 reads TGTGCCAGCAGCCAAGGAGGCGGGAGGGCCGCCGGGGAGCTGTTTTTT. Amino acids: CASSQGGGRAAGELFF.

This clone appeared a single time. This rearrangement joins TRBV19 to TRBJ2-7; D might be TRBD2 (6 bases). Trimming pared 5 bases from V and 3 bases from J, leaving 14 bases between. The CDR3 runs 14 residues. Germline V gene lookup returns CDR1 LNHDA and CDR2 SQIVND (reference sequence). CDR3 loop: CASSDLGGRYEQYF. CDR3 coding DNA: TGTGCCAGTAGTGATTTGGGAGGTCGCTACGAGCAGTACTTC.

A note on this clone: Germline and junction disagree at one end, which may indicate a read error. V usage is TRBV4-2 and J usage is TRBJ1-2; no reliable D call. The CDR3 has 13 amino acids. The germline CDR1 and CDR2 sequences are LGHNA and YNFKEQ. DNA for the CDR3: TGTGCCAGCAGCAAAGACGGGAACTATGGCTACACCTTC. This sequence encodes CASSKDGNYGYTF.

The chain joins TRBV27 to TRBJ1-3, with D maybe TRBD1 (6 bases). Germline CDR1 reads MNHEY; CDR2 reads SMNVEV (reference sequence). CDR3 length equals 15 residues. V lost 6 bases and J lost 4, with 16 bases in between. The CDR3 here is CASSLGGGQGNTIYF. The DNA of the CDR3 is TGTGCCAGCAGCCTCGGGGGGGGGCAAGGAAACACCATATATTTT.

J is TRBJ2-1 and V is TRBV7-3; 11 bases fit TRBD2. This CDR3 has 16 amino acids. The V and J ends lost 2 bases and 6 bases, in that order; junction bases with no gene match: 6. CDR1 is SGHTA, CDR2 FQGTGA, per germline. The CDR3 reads CASSLSGTSGFNEQFF. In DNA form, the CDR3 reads TGTGCCAGCAGCTTATCTGGGACTAGCGGCTTCAATGAGCAGTTCTTC.

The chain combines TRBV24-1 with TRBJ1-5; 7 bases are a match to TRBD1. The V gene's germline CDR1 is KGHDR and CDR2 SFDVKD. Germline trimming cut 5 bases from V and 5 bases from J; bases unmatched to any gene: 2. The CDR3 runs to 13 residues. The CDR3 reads CATSAQGDQPQHF. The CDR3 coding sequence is TGTGCCACCAGTGCGCAGGGGGATCAGCCCCAGCATTTT.

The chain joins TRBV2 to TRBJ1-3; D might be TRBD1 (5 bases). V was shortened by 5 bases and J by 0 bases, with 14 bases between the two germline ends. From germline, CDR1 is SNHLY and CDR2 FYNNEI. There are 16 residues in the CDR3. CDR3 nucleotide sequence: TGTGCCAGCAGTTGGCTAGGGGTCTACTCTGGAAACACCATATATTTT. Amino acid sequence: CASSWLGVYSGNTIYF.